These T cell receptor beta chains were read from a single sample in a study of blood T cells in healthy people across ages. Using its own MiXCR run on the 5' RACE reads, TCRdb lists one record per CDR3 protein. The sample holds about 690,000 distinct CDR3 sequences; 35% to 50% are singletons and the top ten take around 30%. Sequenced material: blood. The receptors shown here come from a man of 80 years or more in good health. CDR3s include the opening cysteine and the closing phenylalanine or tryptophan.

TRBJ2-6,TRBV6-5,CASSYSPGQLSGANVLTF
TRBJ2-7,TRBV4-3,CASSQGPDSRSYEQYF
TRBJ2-5,TRBV2,CASSGDSLQETQYF
TRBJ2-1,TRBV5-1,CASSLATAGGYDEQFF
TRBJ2-7,TRBV6-1,CASSESGWDEQYF
TRBJ2-1,TRBV6-5,CASSYSKLAGEVDEQFF
TRBJ2-5,TRBV29-1,CSVRTGVHETQYF
TRBJ2-5,TRBV4-3,CASSQDWRGGPQETQYF
-,TRBV15,CTTSKRTNSYEQYF
TRBJ2-7,TRBV4-3,CASSQLGTGRNEQYF
TRBJ2-5,TRBV7-8,CASSLDSGGLTQYF
TRBJ2-3,TRBV29-1,CSARWGQGSTQYF
TRBJ2-5,TRBV6-2/TRBV6-3,CASSSGRGSFQETQYF
TRBJ1-2,TRBV3-1,CASSPLGVDGYTF
TRBJ2-3,TRBV4-1,CASSQLAGTGGTDTQYF
TRBJ2-5,TRBV20-1,CSARWDRKETQYF
TRBJ2-6,TRBV12-3/TRBV12-4,CASSPQGRGSGTNVLTF
TRBJ2-3,TRBV7-2,CASSALPSGGVLTGDTQYF
TRBJ2-1,TRBV6-2/TRBV6-3,CANSSVDEQFF
TRBJ2-1,TRBV12-5,CASGLERGPTYNEQFF
TRBJ2-3,TRBV20-1,CSASLRVPDTQYF
TRBJ2-4,TRBV7-6,CASSPSGALARNIQYF
TRBJ2-3,TRBV10-1,CASSAGAVGDTQYF
-,TRBV5-1,CASSLGGSYSYEQYF
-,TRBV7-8,CASSRPRQGVSYEQYF
TRBJ2-3,TRBV7-8,CASNSGQATDTQYF
TRBJ2-7,TRBV6-2/TRBV6-3,CASTDGLAGALYEQYF
TRBJ2-5,TRBV6-2/TRBV6-3,CASRRPSGEQQETQYF
TRBJ2-3,TRBV6-2/TRBV6-3,CASKLAGGPTDTQYF
TRBJ2-1,TRBV3-1,CASTIQGAGGNEQFF